Each of the 30 T cell receptor beta chains below was sequenced from the same sample in a study of cytomegalovirus exposure and HLA in healthy donors. Amplification used 60 Vbeta primers and 13 Jbeta primers. Sequenced by immunoSEQ multiplex PCR; TCRdb stores in-frame clones only, minus some. The data show under 110,000 clones, with 65% to 85% seen just once and 1.5% to 2% held by the top ten. Sequenced: PBMCs. The receptor set was obtained from a woman aged 40 to 55 in good health and CMV-seronegative.

V is TRBV25-1 and J is TRBJ2-7; D is perhaps TRBD2 (6 bases). The V and J ends lost 6 bases and 2 bases respectively, with 17 bases between them. Looked up from germline, CDR1 is MGHDK and CDR2 is SYGVNS. The CDR3 totals 15 residues. The DNA for the CDR3 is TGTGCCAGCAGCGGTTCCGGTAGCGGCACCTACGAGCAGTACTTC. As protein: CASSGSGSGTYEQYF.

Concerning this clone itself: Mismatch with germline at one junction end may stem from a read error. V is TRBV7-9 and J is TRBJ2-1; 7 nucleotides align to TRBD1. This CDR3 spans 14 amino acids. Germline V lookup: CDR1 SEHNR, CDR2 FQNEAQ (reference sequence). The CDR3 loop is CSSSLVAGGNEQFF. CDR3 bases: TGTTCCAGCAGCTTAGTAGCAGGGGGCAATGAGCAGTTCTTC.

This clone has a handful of counts. Different DNA sequences within this sample yield the same CDR3. The chain uses TRBV6-1 and TRBJ1-1; 11 positions match TRBD1. Per germline, CDR1 MNHNS and CDR2 SASEGT. The CDR3 covers 14 residues. V shed 6 bases and J 1 base; nucleotides not matched to a gene: 1. The CDR3 protein is CASSGTGGNTEAFF. CDR3 coding DNA: TGTGCCAGCAGCGGGACAGGGGGGAACACTGAAGCTTTCTTT.

The chain recombines TRBV7-8 with TRBJ1-5; 8 nucleotides line up with TRBD1. The CDR3 loop spans 14 amino acids. V gave up 4 bases and J gave up 3 bases; unmatched junction bases: 2. CDR1 SGHVS and CDR2 FQNEAQ come from the germline V gene. The CDR3 spells CASSSGQVNQPQHF. Here the CDR3 DNA reads TGTGCCAGCAGCTCGGGACAGGTCAATCAGCCCCAGCATTTT.

The V and J genes are TRBV6-1 and TRBJ1-1; TRBD1 aligns across 10 bases. Unmatched junction bases numbered 5, after V lost 6 bases and J lost 1 base. The V gene's germline CDR1 is MNHNS and CDR2 SASEGT. CDR3 length: 15 residues. The CDR3 bases are TGTGCCAGCAGGACAGGGGGCGCCGGGAACACTGAAGCTTTCTTT. Its translation: CASRTGGAGNTEAFF.

The chain couples TRBV2 to TRBJ2-3; 7 bases line up with TRBD1. The CDR3 is made up of 15 amino acids. The germline V gene has CDR1 SNHLY and CDR2 FYNNEI. Trimming at V came to 5 bases and at J to 0 bases, leaving 5 bases not matched to a gene. For the CDR3, the DNA is TGTGCCAGCAGTCGCCGGGACAGTAGCACAGATACGCAGTATTTT. This translates into CASSRRDSSTDTQYF.

This chain uses TRBV2 with TRBJ2-7; 7 nucleotides match TRBD1. V lost 2 bases, J lost 3 bases, and 4 bases stayed unmatched. CDR1 and CDR2 from the germline V gene are SNHLY and FYNNEI. The CDR3 sequence is 14 residues long. DNA of the CDR3: TGTGCCAGCAGTGAATCGGGACAGAGCTACGAGCAGTACTTC. Amino acids: CASSESGQSYEQYF.

In its sample, this clone was seen a few times. This rearrangement joins TRBV19 to TRBJ1-2; D gene uncertain. Germline CDR1 reads LNHDA; CDR2 reads SQIVND (reference sequence). The length of the CDR3 is 15 residues. Trimming left V 0 bases short and J 7 bases short, with 15 bases between. The CDR3 DNA follows: TGTGCCAGTAGTATAGAGGGCAGTTTTCTGGCTGGCTACACCTTC. This gives the protein CASSIEGSFLAGYTF.

The chain is built from TRBV19 and TRBJ2-7; 7 positions match TRBD2. With V trimmed by 5 bases and J by 0 bases, 7 bases remained unmatched. This CDR3 comprises 15 residues. Looked up from germline, CDR1 is LNHDA and CDR2 is SQIVND (reference sequence). In DNA, the CDR3 is TGTGCCAGTAGTTTCCTAGCGGATACCTCCTACGAGCAGTACTTC. Translated, it gives CASSFLADTSYEQYF.

The V gene is TRBV11-3, the J gene TRBJ2-2; 11 nucleotides align to TRBD2. There are 18 residues in the CDR3. Germline V CDR1 and CDR2: SGHNT, YENEEA. The V and J ends lost 6 bases and 0 bases, in that order; junction bases with no gene match: 9. The CDR3 reads CASSPGTSGTSNTGELFF. The DNA of the CDR3 is TGTGCCAGCAGTCCCGGGACTAGCGGAACTTCGAACACCGGGGAGCTGTTTTTT.

This clone was picked up a small number of times. The rearrangement uses TRBV7-9 and TRBJ2-5; D ambiguous. V lost 4 bases and J 2 bases, leaving 2 bases between the germline ends. Germline V gene sequence: CDR1 SEHNR, CDR2 FQNEAQ (reference sequence). This CDR3 has 11 residues. CDR3 region: CASSSQETQYF. CDR3 coding DNA: TGTGCCAGCAGCTCGCAAGAGACCCAGTACTTC. The variable domain in full, with the rest retrieved from reference TRBV7-9 and TRBJ2-5, is DTGVSQNPRHKITKRGQNVTFRCDPISEHNRLYWYRQTLGQGPEFLTYFQNEAQLEKSRLLSDRFSAERPKGSFSTLEIQRTEQGDSAMYLCASSSQETQYFGPGTRLLVL.

This clone was observed a few times. The chain carries TRBV6-5 and TRBJ2-2; no reliable D call. The CDR3 consists of 14 residues. Deletions cut 5 bases from V and 5 bases from J, with 12 bases between. The V gene's germline CDR1 is MNHEY and CDR2 SVGAGI. CDR3 bases: TGTGCCAGCAGTGTGGGCTCTGAGACCGGGGAGCTGTTTTTT. Translated: CASSVGSETGELFF.

This chain uses TRBV28 with TRBJ2-1; 11 bases are shared with TRBD2. The CDR3 has 15 residues. Germline CDR1 MDHEN, CDR2 SYDVKM. Unmatched junction bases numbered 12, after V lost 7 bases and J lost 10 bases. The CDR3 nucleotides read TGTGCCAGCATAGGGGAACCCGGGACTAGCGGCGAGCAGTTCTTC. Translating it yields CASIGEPGTSGEQFF. The full variable domain, rest sourced from reference TRBV28 and TRBJ2-1, is DVKVTQSSRYLVKRTGEKVFLECVQDMDHENMFWYRQDPGLGLRLIYFSYDVKMKEKGDIPEGYSVSREKKERFSLILESASTNQTSMYLCASIGEPGTSGEQFFGPGTRLTVL.

V usage is TRBV6-5 and J usage is TRBJ2-7; possible D gene TRBD1, 6 bases. The V gene's germline CDR1 is MNHEY and CDR2 SVGAGI. This CDR3 is 14 amino acids long. Trimming took 2 bases from V and 4 from J, leaving 12 bases between them. The CDR3 region has the DNA TGTGCCAGCAGTTACGCCGGTCAGGGGTACGAGCAGTACTTC. This codes for CASSYAGQGYEQYF.

The chain uses TRBV29-1 and TRBJ2-7; 8 positions agree with TRBD1. Trimming took 6 bases from V and 3 from J; bases not matched to a gene: 7. The CDR3 extends over 13 amino acids. Germline V CDR1 and CDR2: SQVTM, ANQGSEA. For the CDR3, the DNA is TGCAGCGTGAAACAGGGGGGAGACTACGAGCAGTACTTC. This gives the protein CSVKQGGDYEQYF.

This clone was seen only once. V and J are TRBV6-9 and TRBJ1-5; 8 bases align to TRBD1. Germline trimming cut 6 bases from V and 7 bases from J; bases unmatched to any gene: 11. Germline values: CDR1 MNHGY, CDR2 SVAAGI. The CDR3 is 15 amino acids. The CDR3 nucleotides read TGTGCCAGCAGCTCAGAGGACAGGGACGGACAGCCCCAGCATTTT. As protein: CASSSEDRDGQPQHF.

The V call is TRBV28, the J call TRBJ2-5, with D possibly matching TRBD2 (6 bases). Per the germline V gene, CDR1 is MDHEN and CDR2 is SYDVKM. V was cut by 5 bases and J by 5 bases, with 21 bases left in between. The CDR3 runs 16 residues. The CDR3 sequence is CASSPIGGRAWETQYF. The CDR3 DNA is TGTGCCAGCAGTCCCATCGGGGGACGGGCATGGGAGACCCAGTACTTC.

As to this clone: At one of its ends the junction is not consistent with the germline gene, which may arise from a read error. The J gene is TRBJ2-7, the V gene TRBV7-9; 10 bases map to TRBD2. The V gene's germline CDR1 is SEHNR and CDR2 FQNEAQ (reference sequence). The CDR3 consists of 14 residues. Here the CDR3 reads CSSSLSGRAGEQYF. The DNA of the CDR3 is TGTTCCAGCAGCTTAAGCGGGAGGGCCGGCGAGCAGTACTTC.

The chain carries TRBV5-1 and TRBJ2-3; D not resolved. The CDR3 totals 16 residues. Trimming cost V 0 bases and J 0 bases, with 11 bases left between them. Germline CDR1 is SGHRS and CDR2 is YFSETQ. For the CDR3, the DNA is TGCGCCAGCAGCTTGGTGCTAGTAAAAAGCACAGATACGCAGTATTTT. This sequence encodes CASSLVLVKSTDTQYF. Based on the CDR3 plus reference TRBV5-1 and TRBJ2-3, the full variable domain is KAGVTQTPRYLIKTRGQQVTLSCSPISGHRSVSWYQQTPGQGLQFLFEYFSETQRNKGNFPGRFSGRQFSNSRSEMNVSTLELGDSALYLCASSLVLVKSTDTQYFGPGTRLTVL.

This clone showed up just once. The V and J genes are TRBV4-3 and TRBJ2-2; 10 positions match TRBD1. In germline, CDR1 is LGHNA, CDR2 YSLEER. The CDR3 runs to 18 residues. V lost 0 bases and J lost 2; bases outside the gene matches: 6. The CDR3 nucleotides are TGCGCCAGCAGCCAAGAGGGGGGACAGGGGACCAACACCGGGGAGCTGTTTTTT. This sequence encodes CASSQEGGQGTNTGELFF.

Details on this clone: At one of its ends the junction is not consistent with the germline gene, which may arise from a read error. This chain joins TRBV7-9 and TRBJ1-6; unclear D gene. This CDR3 contains 15 residues. Germline assignment: CDR1 SEHNR and CDR2 FQNEAQ (reference sequence). CDR3 loop: CSSSSGSSYNSPLHF. In DNA form, the CDR3 reads TGTTCCAGCAGCTCTGGCAGCTCCTATAATTCACCCCTCCACTTT.

The rearrangement uses TRBV6-1 and TRBJ1-1; TRBD1 aligns across 11 bases. V lost 5 bases and J lost 5; bases outside the gene matches: 7. Germline lookup yields CDR1 MNHNS and CDR2 SASEGT. The CDR3 loop spans 15 amino acids. Written as DNA, the CDR3 is TGTGCCAGCAGTTCAGCCGGGACAGGGGGGACTGAAGCTTTCTTT. Protein sequence: CASSSAGTGGTEAFF.

The genes are TRBV6-1 and TRBJ2-2; D perhaps matches TRBD1 (5 bases). Germline V gives CDR1 MNHNS, CDR2 SASEGT. V lost 3 bases, J lost 3 bases, and 5 bases lay in between. The CDR3 spans 13 residues. The CDR3 spells CASSDRDTGELFF. The CDR3 DNA reads as TGTGCCAGCAGTGACAGGGACACCGGGGAGCTGTTTTTT.

The chain combines TRBV7-9 with TRBJ2-5; D gene unclear. Trimming pared 6 bases from V and 1 base from J, leaving 6 bases between. The CDR3 sequence is 12 residues long. Germline V gene lookup returns CDR1 SEHNR and CDR2 FQNEAQ (reference sequence). The CDR3 protein is CASRTVQETQYF. As DNA, the CDR3 is TGTGCCAGCAGGACTGTCCAAGAGACCCAGTACTTC.

The V call is TRBV7-2, the J call TRBJ2-7; D gene uncertain. The length of the CDR3 is 15 residues. Germline values: CDR1 SGHTA, CDR2 FQGNSA. V dropped 5 bases and J dropped 1 base, with 15 bases sitting between them. The CDR3 spells CASSRESGGSYEQYF. The CDR3 nucleotides read TGTGCCAGCAGCCGAGAGTCTGGCGGATCCTACGAGCAGTACTTC.

CDR3 DNA: TGTGCCAGCAGCTTGGGGGCCGGACAGGGAGGCGATAGTAGCAATCAGCCCCAGCATTTT. Amino acid sequence: CASSLGAGQGGDSSNQPQHF. This chain links TRBV5-5 with TRBJ1-5, with TRBD1 identical over 8 bases. Germline values: CDR1 SGHKS, CDR2 YYEKEE (reference sequence). After removal of 0 bases from V and 0 bases from J, the junction contained 14 bases not matched to a gene. The CDR3 is 20 amino acids.

The DNA for the CDR3 is TGTGCCTGGAGTCCAGGGACTTTTGCAACTAATGAAAAACTGTTTTTT. Its translation is CAWSPGTFATNEKLFF. The genes are TRBV30 and TRBJ1-4; maybe TRBD1 (5 bases). This CDR3 has 16 amino acids. The germline CDR1 and CDR2 sequences are GTSNPN and SVGIG (reference sequence). The V and J ends lost 2 bases and 0 bases respectively, with 13 bases between them.

This clone has just one count. This chain uses TRBV19 with TRBJ2-1; possibly TRBD1 for D (5 bases). Germline CDR1 is LNHDA and CDR2 is SQIVND (reference sequence). The V and J ends lost 6 bases and 5 bases respectively, with 14 bases between them. CDR3 length: 14 residues. CDR3 DNA: TGTGCCAGTAGGGACATTCAAGTCCACAATGAGCAGTTCTTC. Amino acid sequence: CASRDIQVHNEQFF.

This clone showed up just once. CDR3 nucleotides: TGTGCCAGTAGTAACCCACAGGGCTCTGGAAACACCATATATTTT. It yields the protein CASSNPQGSGNTIYF. The chain employs TRBV19 and TRBJ1-3; possible D gene TRBD1, 6 bases. V was cut by 4 bases and J by 0 bases, with 10 bases left in between. CDR1 and CDR2 (germline): LNHDA, SQIVND (reference sequence). The CDR3 covers 15 residues. The full variable domain, rest sourced from reference TRBV19 and TRBJ1-3, is DGGITQSPKYLFRKEGQNVTLSCEQNLNHDAMYWYRQDPGQGLRLIYYSQIVNDFQKGDIAEGYSVSREKKESFPLTVTSAQKNPTAFYLCASSNPQGSGNTIYFGEGSWLTVV.

The genes are TRBV9 and TRBJ2-5, with TRBD2 identical over 10 bases. In germline, CDR1 is SGDLS, CDR2 YYNGEE. The CDR3 spans 17 residues. With V trimmed by 0 bases and J by 5 bases, 10 bases remained unmatched. CDR3 region: CASSVDGSGGALETQYF. The CDR3 DNA reads TGTGCCAGCAGCGTAGACGGGAGCGGGGGGGCCTTGGAGACCCAGTACTTC.